This entry concerns a single TCR beta chain. This CDR3 has 15 residues. V lost 4 bases to trimming and J lost 5 bases, with 18 bases between them. Germline values: CDR1 SGDLS, CDR2 YYNGEE. Method: immunoSEQ multiplex PCR; TCRdb's copy keeps in-frame clones and lacks some. This table has 1,500,000 or so clones, about 98.5% appearing once. The sample is drawn from a study of shared clonotypes between healthy human individuals. This receptor was taken from a man aged 25-45 years in good health. The sample comprised naive CD4+ T cells sorted from blood. Noted subset: CD45RA+ positively selected. The rearrangement uses TRBV9 and TRBJ1-1; possible D gene TRBD1, 5 bases. This chain's CDR3 is CASSSTSTGGTEAFF. The DNA for the CDR3 is TGTGCCAGCAGCAGCACGTCGACGGGGGGGACTGAAGCTTTCTTT. Combining the CDR3 with reference TRBV9 and TRBJ1-1 gives the whole variable domain DSGVTQTPKHLITATGQRVTLRCSPRSGDLSVYWYQQSLDQGLQFLIQYYNGEERAKGNILERFSAQQFPDLHSELNLSSLELGDSALYFCASSSTSTGGTEAFFGQGTRLTVV.